Presented here are 3 T cell receptor beta chains from one specimen sequenced in a study of blood T cells in healthy people across ages. For the second PCR, which ran for roughly 7 to 11 cycles, a sample-barcoded 5' primer and a J-beta primer mix were used. TCRdb itself ran the 5' RACE reads through MiXCR, one entry per CDR3 protein. The sample includes over 950,000 distinct CDR3 sequences, around two fifths of them seen just once. Sequencing was done on a sample of blood. Receptor source: a man between 18 and 35 years old in good health.

The rearrangement uses TRBV10-3 and TRBJ1-2, with D perhaps matching TRBD1 (5 bases). From germline, CDR1 is ENHRY and CDR2 SYGVKD. The V gene lost 6 bases and the J gene lost 7 bases, with 21 bases spanning the gap. The CDR3 is made up of 15 amino acids. The CDR3 nucleotides are TGTGCCATCAGCGATAGTAACGGGGGTACGGGTGGCTACACCTTC. Translation: CAISDSNGGTGGYTF.

The V gene is TRBV9, the J gene TRBJ1-5; TRBD1 matches at 7 bases. CDR1 is SGDLS, CDR2 YYNGEE, per germline. V trimming: 4 bases; J trimming: 3 bases; junction bases outside the gene matches: 7. The CDR3 is made up of 15 amino acids. The CDR3, as DNA: TGTGCCAGCAGCTTTTGGGACAGAGTCAATCAGCCCCAGCATTTT. Residues: CASSFWDRVNQPQHF. Drawing the rest from reference TRBV9 and TRBJ1-5, the complete variable domain is DSGVTQTPKHLITATGQRVTLRCSPRSGDLSVYWYQQSLDQGLQFLIQYYNGEERAKGNILERFSAQQFPDLHSELNLSSLELGDSALYFCASSFWDRVNQPQHFGDGTRLSIL.

V usage is TRBV30 and J usage is TRBJ2-5, with unresolved D. The J call could be wrong; TRBJ2-7 is a better fit for the DNA end. CDR1 and CDR2 (germline): GTSNPN, SVGIG (reference sequence). The CDR3 spans 14 residues. The CDR3 here is CAWSPGWVVNEQYF. The CDR3 region has the DNA TGTGCCTGGAGTCCCGGATGGGTTGTCAACGAGCAGTACTTC.